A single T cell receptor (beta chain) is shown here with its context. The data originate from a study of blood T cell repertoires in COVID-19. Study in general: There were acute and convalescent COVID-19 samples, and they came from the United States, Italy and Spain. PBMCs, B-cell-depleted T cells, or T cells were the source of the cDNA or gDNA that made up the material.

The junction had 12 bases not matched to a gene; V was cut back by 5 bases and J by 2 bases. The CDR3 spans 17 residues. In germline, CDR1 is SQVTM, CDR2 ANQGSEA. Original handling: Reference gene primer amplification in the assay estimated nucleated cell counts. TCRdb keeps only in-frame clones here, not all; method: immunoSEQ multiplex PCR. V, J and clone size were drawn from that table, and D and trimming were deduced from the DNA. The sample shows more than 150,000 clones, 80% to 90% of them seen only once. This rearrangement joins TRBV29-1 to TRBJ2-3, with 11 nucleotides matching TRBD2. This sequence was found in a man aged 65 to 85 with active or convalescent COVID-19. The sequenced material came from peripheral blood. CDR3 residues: CSVKSTGTSGPTDTQYF. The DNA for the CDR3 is TGCAGCGTTAAAAGCACCGGGACTAGCGGACCCACAGATACGCAGTATTTT.